This T cell receptor beta chain was found in a study of cytomegalovirus exposure and HLA in healthy donors. The study, taken as a whole, reports: Serostatus for CMV was the only available immune exposure information. Later analysis suggested links between common viral pathogens and several top significant clusters. Cytomegalovirus association was listed for 164 TCR beta chains.

Researchers ran the PCR with 60 Vbeta and 13 Jbeta primers. TCRdb's copy holds only in-frame clones and misses some; the assay was immunoSEQ multiplex PCR. The table records approximately 170,000 clones, 70% to 80% of them present only once. CDR1 SGHAT and CDR2 FQNNGV come from the germline V gene. This CDR3 has 16 residues. Trimming left V 1 base short and J 4 bases short, with 14 bases between. With respect to this clone: The target antigen is unknown.

Sample: PBMCs. The origin of this receptor is a man between 18 and 35 years old in good health and CMV-seropositive. The chain joins TRBV11-2 to TRBJ2-1; D ambiguous. The DNA for the CDR3 is TGTGCCAGCAGCTTAGTCTCTAGTTCCATTTACAATGAGCAGTTCTTC. Translation: CASSLVSSSIYNEQFF.